This TCR beta chain is drawn from a study of blood T cells in healthy people across ages. On the study more broadly: About one barcoded beta molecule per two T cells was the capture yield of template switching.

It was with a sample-barcoded 5' primer and a J-beta primer mix that a second PCR of roughly 7 to 12 cycles was run. TCRdb fed the 5' RACE reads into MiXCR, producing one record per CDR3 protein. The sample lists 780,000 or so distinct CDR3 sequences; roughly 50% were seen once. This CDR3 region has 12 residues. Germline CDR1 is WSHSY and CDR2 is SAAADI. The V gene lost 3 bases and the J gene lost 2 bases, with 5 bases spanning the gap. The source is a man at least 80 years old in good health. V is TRBV10-2 and J is TRBJ2-7, with no clear D. The sample comprised blood. In DNA, the CDR3 is TGCGCCAGCAGTGACCCCCCCTACGAGCAGTACTTC. Translating it yields CASSDPPYEQYF.